This T cell receptor (beta chain) was retrieved from a study of vaccination and CD4 T cells after COVID-19. Study-level background: Stimulation of the cells used overlapping spike peptide pools from SARS-CoV-2 and from the common cold coronaviruses HCoV-NL63, HCoV-OC43 and HCoV-229E. Overall study findings and caveats: The authors identified 304 of 307 vaccine-specific clones in convalescent patients as spike mono-reactive.

Sequenced with the Oncomine TCR Beta short-read assay was DNA taken from cultured CD4+ T cells. MiXCR was run by TCRdb on the PCR reads, yielding one entry per CDR3 protein. The table lists 24,000 or so distinct CDR3 sequences, around 54% of them singletons. With regard to this clonotype: The antigen is unknown.

The CDR3 contains 16 residues. Trimming took 5 bases from V and 6 from J; bases not matched to a gene: 10. Germline V CDR1 and CDR2: SGHNT, YENEEA. Treatment in this sample: roughly 11-day PBMC culture with coronavirus spike peptide pools or control peptides (ViraFEST assay). The gene calls are TRBV11-3 and TRBJ2-4; 10 bases are shared with TRBD2. Material: CD4+ T cells from blood, cultured in vitro. The clonotype was recovered from a human donor who had recovered from COVID-19. The CDR3 loop is CASSPGGTSEGNIQYF. The CDR3 DNA is TGTGCCAGCAGCCCGGGCGGGACTAGCGAGGGAAACATTCAGTACTTC.